This T cell receptor beta chain was sequenced in a study of graft-versus-host responses after intestinal transplantation. Here immunoSEQ multiplex PCR was the method, and the copy in TCRdb shows in-frame clones only, minus some. The table has around 84,000 clones, roughly four fifths seen once. The CDR3 is 13 residues long. V was trimmed by 4 bases and J by 5 bases, leaving 12 bases between them. In germline, CDR1 is SGHDT, CDR2 YYEEEE. Regarding this clone: The target antigen is unknown.

This TCR came from a human donor who received an intestinal transplant. The sequenced sample was unstimulated CD8+ T cells sorted from spleen or lymph node cells, obtained before intestinal transplant. The chain employs TRBV5-6 and TRBJ1-1, with D hard to call. In DNA, the CDR3 is TGTGCCAGCAGCCCGGAAGGAAGGACTGAAGCTTTCTTT. As protein: CASSPEGRTEAFF.